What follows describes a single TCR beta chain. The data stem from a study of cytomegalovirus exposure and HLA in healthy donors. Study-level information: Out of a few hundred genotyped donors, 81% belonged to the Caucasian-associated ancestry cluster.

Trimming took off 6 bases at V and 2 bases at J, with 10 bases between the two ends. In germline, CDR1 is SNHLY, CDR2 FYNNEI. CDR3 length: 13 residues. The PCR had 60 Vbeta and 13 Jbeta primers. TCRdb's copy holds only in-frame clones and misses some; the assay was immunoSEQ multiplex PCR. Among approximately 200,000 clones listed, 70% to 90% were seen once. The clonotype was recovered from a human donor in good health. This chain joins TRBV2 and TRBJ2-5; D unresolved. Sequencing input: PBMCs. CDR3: CASSRSEQETQYF. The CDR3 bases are TGTGCCAGCAGCCGTTCAGAACAAGAGACCCAGTACTTC.